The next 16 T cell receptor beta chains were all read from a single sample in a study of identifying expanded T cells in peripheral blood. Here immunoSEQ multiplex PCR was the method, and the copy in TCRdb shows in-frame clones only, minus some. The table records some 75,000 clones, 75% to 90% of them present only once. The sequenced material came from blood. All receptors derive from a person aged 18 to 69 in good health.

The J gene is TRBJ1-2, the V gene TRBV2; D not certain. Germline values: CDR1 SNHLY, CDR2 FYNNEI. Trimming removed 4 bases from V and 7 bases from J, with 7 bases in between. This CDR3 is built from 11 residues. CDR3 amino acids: CASSAGIGYTF. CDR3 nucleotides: TGTGCCAGCAGTGCGGGGATTGGCTACACCTTC.

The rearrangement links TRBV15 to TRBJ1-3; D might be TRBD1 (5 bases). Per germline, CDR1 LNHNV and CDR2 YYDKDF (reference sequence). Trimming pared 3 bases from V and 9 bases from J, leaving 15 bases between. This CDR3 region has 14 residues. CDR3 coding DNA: TGTGCCACCAGCAGCCCGGACACTCGCGGCACCATATATTTT. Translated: CATSSPDTRGTIYF.

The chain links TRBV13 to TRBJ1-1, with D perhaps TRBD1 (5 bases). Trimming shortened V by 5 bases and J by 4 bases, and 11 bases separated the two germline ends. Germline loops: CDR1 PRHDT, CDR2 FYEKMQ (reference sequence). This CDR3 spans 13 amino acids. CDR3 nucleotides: TGTGCCAGCAGCCTGATGACAGTCACTGAAGCTTTCTTT. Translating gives CASSLMTVTEAFF.

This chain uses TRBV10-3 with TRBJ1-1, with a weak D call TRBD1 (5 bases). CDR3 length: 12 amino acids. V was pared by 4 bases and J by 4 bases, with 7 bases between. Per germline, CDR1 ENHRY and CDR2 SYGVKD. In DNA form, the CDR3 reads TGTGCCATCAGTGGGAGGGGCACTGAAGCTTTCTTT. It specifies CAISGRGTEAFF.

The CDR3 protein is CASSERGRTEAFF. CDR3 DNA: TGTGCCAGCAGTGAACGGGGGCGTACTGAAGCTTTCTTT. The rearrangement joins TRBV2 to TRBJ1-1; possibly TRBD1 for D (6 bases). CDR3 size: 13 residues. Trimming left V 2 bases short and J 5 bases short, with 9 bases between. Germline CDR1 is SNHLY and CDR2 is FYNNEI. Looking up the rest from reference TRBV2 and TRBJ1-1 gives the full variable domain: EPEVTQTPSHQVTQMGQEVILRCVPISNHLYFYWYRQILGQKVEFLVSFYNNEISEKSEIFDDQFSVERPDGSNFTLKIRSTKLEDSAMYFCASSERGRTEAFFGQGTRLTVV.

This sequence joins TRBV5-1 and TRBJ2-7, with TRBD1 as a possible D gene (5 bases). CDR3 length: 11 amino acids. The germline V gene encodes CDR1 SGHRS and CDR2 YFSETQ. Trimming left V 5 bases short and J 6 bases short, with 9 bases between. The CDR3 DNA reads TGCGCCAGCAGAATAGGGGCCGAGCAGTACTTC. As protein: CASRIGAEQYF.

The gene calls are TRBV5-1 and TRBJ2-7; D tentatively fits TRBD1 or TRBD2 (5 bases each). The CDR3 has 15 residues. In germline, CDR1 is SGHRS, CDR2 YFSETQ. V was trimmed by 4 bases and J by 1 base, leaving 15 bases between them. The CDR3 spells CASSKTGARSYEQYF. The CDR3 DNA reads TGCGCCAGCAGCAAAACCGGGGCGAGGTCCTACGAGCAGTACTTC. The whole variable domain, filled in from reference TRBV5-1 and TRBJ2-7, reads KAGVTQTPRYLIKTRGQQVTLSCSPISGHRSVSWYQQTPGQGLQFLFEYFSETQRNKGNFPGRFSGRQFSNSRSEMNVSTLELGDSALYLCASSKTGARSYEQYFGPGTRLTVT.

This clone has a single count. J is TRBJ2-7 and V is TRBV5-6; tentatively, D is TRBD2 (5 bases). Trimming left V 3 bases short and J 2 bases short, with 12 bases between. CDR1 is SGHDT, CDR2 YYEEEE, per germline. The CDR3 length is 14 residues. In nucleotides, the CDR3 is TGTGCCAGCAGCTCTGGAGGCCTAGCCTACGAGCAGTACTTC. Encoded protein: CASSSGGLAYEQYF.

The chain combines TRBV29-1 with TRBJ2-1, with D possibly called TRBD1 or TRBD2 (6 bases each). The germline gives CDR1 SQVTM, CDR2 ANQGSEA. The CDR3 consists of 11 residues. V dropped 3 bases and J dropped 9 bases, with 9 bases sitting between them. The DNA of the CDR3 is TGCAGCGTTGACAGGGGAGGTGAGCAGTTCTTC. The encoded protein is CSVDRGGEQFF.

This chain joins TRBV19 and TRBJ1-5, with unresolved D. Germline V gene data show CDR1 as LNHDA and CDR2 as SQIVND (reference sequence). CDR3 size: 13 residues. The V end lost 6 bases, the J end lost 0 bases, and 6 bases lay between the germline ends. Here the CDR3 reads CASSRDSNQPQHF. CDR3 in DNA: TGTGCCAGTAGCCGAGATAGCAATCAGCCCCAGCATTTT.

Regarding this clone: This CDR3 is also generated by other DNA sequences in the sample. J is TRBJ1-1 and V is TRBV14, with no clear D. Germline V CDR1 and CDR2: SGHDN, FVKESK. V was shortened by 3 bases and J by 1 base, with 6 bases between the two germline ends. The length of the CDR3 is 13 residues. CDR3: CASSQGRNTEAFF. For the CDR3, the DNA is TGTGCCAGCAGCCAGGGTAGGAACACTGAAGCTTTCTTT.

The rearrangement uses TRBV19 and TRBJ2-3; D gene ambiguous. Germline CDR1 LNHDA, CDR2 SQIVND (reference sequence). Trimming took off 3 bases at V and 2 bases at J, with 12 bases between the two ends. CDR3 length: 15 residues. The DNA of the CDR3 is TGTGCCAGTAGTATCCAAAGGAGACTCACAGATACGCAGTATTTT. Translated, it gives CASSIQRRLTDTQYF. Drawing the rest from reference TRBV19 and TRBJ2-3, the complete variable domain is DGGITQSPKYLFRKEGQNVTLSCEQNLNHDAMYWYRQDPGQGLRLIYYSQIVNDFQKGDIAEGYSVSREKKESFPLTVTSAQKNPTAFYLCASSIQRRLTDTQYFGPGTRLTVL.

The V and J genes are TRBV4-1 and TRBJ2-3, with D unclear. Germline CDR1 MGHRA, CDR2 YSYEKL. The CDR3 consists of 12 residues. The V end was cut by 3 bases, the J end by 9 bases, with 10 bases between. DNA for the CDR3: TGCGCCAGCAGCCACCTCCTGAACACGCAGTATTTT. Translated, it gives CASSHLLNTQYF.

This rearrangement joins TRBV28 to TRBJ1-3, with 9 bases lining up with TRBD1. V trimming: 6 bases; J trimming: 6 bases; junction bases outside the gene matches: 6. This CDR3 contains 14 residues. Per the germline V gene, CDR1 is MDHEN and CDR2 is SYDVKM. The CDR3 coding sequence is TGTGCCAGCAGCCTTTGGGACAGGGAAAACACCATATATTTT. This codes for CASSLWDRENTIYF.

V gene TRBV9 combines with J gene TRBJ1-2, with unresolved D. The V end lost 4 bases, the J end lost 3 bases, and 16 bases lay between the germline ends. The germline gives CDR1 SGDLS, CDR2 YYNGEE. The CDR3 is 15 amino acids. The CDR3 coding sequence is TGTGCCAGCAGCCCGCAACCAGCCGGAGACTATGGCTACACCTTC. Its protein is CASSPQPAGDYGYTF.

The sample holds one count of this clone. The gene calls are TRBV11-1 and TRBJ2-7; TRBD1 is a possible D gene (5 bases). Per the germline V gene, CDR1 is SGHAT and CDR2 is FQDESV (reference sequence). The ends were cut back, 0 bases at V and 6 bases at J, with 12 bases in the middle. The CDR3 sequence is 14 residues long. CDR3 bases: TGTGCCAGCAGCTTAGCGAGGCAGGGTCTCGAGCAGTACTTC. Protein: CASSLARQGLEQYF.